This TCR beta chain appears in the sequencing data of a study of T cell responses to AZD1222 COVID-19 vaccine. General observations from the study: Repertoires were sampled only after the peak T cell response. The donors showed a predominance of white British ancestry and of females, with possible underestimation of clonal diversity. The CD4 TCRs associated with vaccination extended across spike and predominated at 160-218 and 743-854.

Sequenced by immunoSEQ multiplex PCR; TCRdb stores in-frame clones only, minus some. The table includes tens of thousands of clones, approximately 85% detected once. CDR1 is SGDLS, CDR2 YYNGEE, per germline. The CDR3 runs to 15 residues. V lost 3 bases and J lost 5; bases outside the gene matches: 9. The sample holds one count of this clone. Its antigen is not known. The rearrangement joins TRBV9 to TRBJ2-7; 9 positions agree with TRBD2. Sample: peripheral blood, taken 28 days after the second AZD1222 dose. The clonotype originates from an adult who received the AZD1222 COVID-19 vaccine. CDR3 sequence: CASSEVAGVSNEQYF. The CDR3 DNA follows: TGTGCCAGCAGCGAGGTAGCGGGAGTCTCTAACGAGCAGTACTTC.